Below are 30 T cell receptor beta chains sequenced from a single sample in a study of cytomegalovirus exposure and HLA in healthy donors. PCR used 60 Vbeta primers and 13 Jbeta primers. The data were produced by immunoSEQ multiplex PCR, yet TCRdb's version contains in-frame clones alone and is incomplete. Seen here are 65,000 to 95,000 clones, over 70% observed once, and the top ten hold less than 7%. Sequencing was done on a sample of PBMCs. The receptors were sampled from a male donor in good health and CMV-seropositive.

The chain uses TRBV29-1 and TRBJ2-7; 9 nucleotides align to TRBD1. The germline gives CDR1 SQVTM, CDR2 ANQGSEA. V gave up 5 bases and J gave up 4 bases; unmatched junction bases: 6. The CDR3 is 13 amino acids. The CDR3: CSVPGQGFYEQYF. As DNA, the CDR3 is TGCAGCGTTCCCGGACAGGGGTTTTACGAGCAGTACTTC.

The gene calls are TRBV7-9 and TRBJ2-5; a possible D gene is TRBD1 (6 bases). The DNA end favors TRBJ2-7, so the J call may be wrong. The CDR3 loop spans 13 amino acids. Germline loops: CDR1 SEHNR, CDR2 FQNEAQ (reference sequence). The DNA for the CDR3 is TGTGCCAGCAGCTCCTGGACAGTCTACGAGCAGTACTTC. Translated, it gives CASSSWTVYEQYF.

This clone appeared a single time. The V call is TRBV27, the J call TRBJ2-2; D is possibly TRBD1 (6 bases). V was cut by 5 bases and J by 3 bases, with 19 bases left in between. This CDR3 has 17 amino acids. CDR1 is MNHEY and CDR2 is SMNVEV in the germline V gene (reference sequence). This CDR3 reads CASSLQGTPSHTGELFF. The CDR3 DNA follows: TGTGCCAGCAGTCTGCAGGGGACCCCCTCCCACACCGGGGAGCTGTTTTTT.

About this clone: Other nucleotide sequences in the sample specify the same CDR3. The chain carries TRBV19 and TRBJ1-2, with 9 nucleotides matching TRBD1. The CDR3 runs to 14 residues. CDR1 LNHDA and CDR2 SQIVND come from the germline V gene (reference sequence). V trimming: 6 bases; J trimming: 4 bases; junction bases outside the gene matches: 6. The CDR3 nucleotides read TGTGCCAGTAGATTACAGGGGGCTGGCTATGGCTACACCTTC. It yields the protein CASRLQGAGYGYTF.

This clone was seen only once. The V call is TRBV5-4, the J call TRBJ2-2; D is undetermined. Germline CDR1 is SGHNT and CDR2 is YYREEE (reference sequence). With 7 bases removed from V and 6 bases from J, the gap between germline ends came to 7 bases. The CDR3 is 11 amino acids. CDR3 in DNA: TGTGCCAGCGGCCCCCCCGGGGAGCTGTTTTTT. It is translated as CASGPPGELFF. Using reference TRBV5-4 and TRBJ2-2 for the parts outside the CDR3, the full variable domain is ETGVTQSPTHLIKTRGQQVTLRCSSQSGHNTVSWYQQALGQGPQFIFQYYREEENGRGNFPPRFSGLQFPNYSSELNVNALELDDSALYLCASGPPGELFFGEGSRLTVL.

V usage is TRBV7-9 and J usage is TRBJ2-2, with a weak D call TRBD2 (7 bases). The V gene's germline CDR1 is SEHNR and CDR2 FQNEAQ (reference sequence). The CDR3 covers 16 residues. V was clipped by 2 bases and J by 5 bases, with 15 bases between them. Here the CDR3 reads CASSLRSGGRTGELFF. CDR3 sequence (DNA): TGTGCCAGCAGCTTACGATCGGGGGGCCGTACCGGGGAGCTGTTTTTT.

This clone has only one observation. The J gene is TRBJ1-2, the V gene TRBV7-2, with 8 bases aligning to TRBD1. V shed 5 bases and J 4 bases; nucleotides not matched to a gene: 9. This CDR3 is built from 15 residues. In germline, CDR1 is SGHTA, CDR2 FQGNSA. This chain's CDR3 is CASSLWTGSGYGYTF. CDR3 bases: TGTGCCAGCAGCCTTTGGACAGGGTCGGGCTATGGCTACACCTTC.

V gene TRBV7-6 combines with J gene TRBJ2-7; 8 nucleotides agree with TRBD2. Germline V gene lookup returns CDR1 SGHVS and CDR2 FNYEAQ. This CDR3 has 15 amino acids. V lost 5 bases, J lost 7 bases, and 13 bases stayed unmatched. CDR3 in DNA: TGTGCCAGCAGCCCAATAGGGACTAGAGGGGATGAGCAGTACTTC. As protein: CASSPIGTRGDEQYF. Filled out from reference TRBV7-6 and TRBJ2-7, the complete variable domain reads GAGVSQSPRYKVTKRGQDVALRCDPISGHVSLYWYRQALGQGPEFLTYFNYEAQQDKSGLPNDRFSAERPEGSISTLTIQRTEQRDSAMYRCASSPIGTRGDEQYFGPGTRLTVT.

This sequence joins TRBV4-1 and TRBJ1-2; TRBD1 aligns across 8 bases. This CDR3 comprises 17 residues. The germline V gene encodes CDR1 MGHRA and CDR2 YSYEKL. J gave up 4 bases and V 1 base, and 11 bases lay outside the gene matches. The CDR3 coding sequence is TGCGCCAGCAGCCAAGTGGGCGCGGAGCAGGGGGCCTATGGCTACACCTTC. Translating gives CASSQVGAEQGAYGYTF.

The J gene is TRBJ2-7, the V gene TRBV4-3; TRBD1 is a possible D gene (6 bases). Germline loops: CDR1 LGHNA, CDR2 YSLEER. Between the trimmed V and J ends, which lost 4 bases and 2 bases, there was a span of 12 bases. This CDR3 has 14 amino acids. CDR3 bases: TGCGCCAGCAGCCTGGGGCAGGGGCCCTACGAGCAGTACTTC. Its protein is CASSLGQGPYEQYF.

The chain recombines TRBV27 with TRBJ1-1; no clear D gene. Germline CDR1 MNHEY, CDR2 SMNVEV (reference sequence). The CDR3 contains 16 residues. Trimming left V 7 bases short and J 1 base short, with 19 bases between. In DNA form, the CDR3 reads TGTGCCAGCATGCGTCGTGCTAGTTCTGGGAACACTGAAGCTTTCTTT. Residues: CASMRRASSGNTEAFF.

This clone turned up a few times. This chain links TRBV18 with TRBJ2-3, with TRBD1 matching over 8 bases. Germline CDR1 reads KGHSH; CDR2 reads LQKENI. The CDR3 runs 15 residues. V shed 3 bases, J shed 3 bases, and the junction held 5 bases outside the gene matches. The CDR3 DNA is TGTGCCAGCTCACCCGACAGGGGAGGAACAGATACGCAGTATTTT. It translates to CASSPDRGGTDTQYF.

This clone was seen just once. The V and J genes are TRBV2 and TRBJ2-6; 9 nucleotides match TRBD1. The CDR3 loop spans 17 amino acids. After removal of 7 bases from V and 4 bases from J, the junction contained 11 bases not matched to a gene. In germline, CDR1 is SNHLY, CDR2 FYNNEI. In nucleotides, the CDR3 is TGTGCCAGCAATAGCCTCGGGACAGGGTCCGGGGCCAACGTCCTGACTTTC. Its translation: CASNSLGTGSGANVLTF.

This chain links TRBV6-1 with TRBJ1-6; D may be TRBD1 (6 bases). V dropped 2 bases and J dropped 8 bases, with 13 bases sitting between them. Per germline, CDR1 MNHNS and CDR2 SASEGT. There are 15 residues in the CDR3. The CDR3: CASSEWGGPHSPLHF. Written as DNA, the CDR3 is TGTGCCAGCAGTGAATGGGGGGGGCCTCATTCACCCCTCCACTTT.

The V and J genes are TRBV7-9 and TRBJ2-5; 7 bases line up with TRBD2. Unmatched junction bases numbered 6, after V lost 7 bases and J lost 1 base. Germline-derived CDR1 and CDR2 are SEHNR and FQNEAQ (reference sequence). The CDR3 is made up of 14 amino acids. The CDR3 is CASTPPSGQETQYF. Written as DNA, the CDR3 is TGTGCCAGCACCCCACCTAGCGGCCAAGAGACCCAGTACTTC.

The chain couples TRBV6-9 to TRBJ2-4; D remains ambiguous. The CDR3 consists of 16 residues. The germline gives CDR1 MNHGY, CDR2 SVAAGI. V was cut by 4 bases and J by 3 bases, with 16 bases left in between. CDR3 DNA sequence: TGTGCCAGCAGTTGCCCCAGAACAGTAGGCAAAAACATTCAGTACTTC. The encoded protein is CASSCPRTVGKNIQYF.

This chain joins TRBV5-1 and TRBJ1-2, with D hard to call. CDR3 length: 15 residues. Germline values: CDR1 SGHRS, CDR2 YFSETQ. V was pared by 0 bases and J by 4 bases, with 13 bases between. The chain's CDR3 is CASSLDAQTLYGYTF. The CDR3 nucleotides are TGCGCCAGCAGCTTGGATGCCCAGACACTCTATGGCTACACCTTC.

This rearrangement joins TRBV28 to TRBJ2-7, with 9 bases matching TRBD1. The germline gives CDR1 MDHEN, CDR2 SYDVKM. The J segment lost 3 bases and the V segment lost 3 bases, leaving 3 bases of the junction unmatched. CDR3 length: 14 residues. CDR3 DNA: TGTGCCAGCAGTTTCGGGACAGGGCTCTACGAGCAGTACTTC. Translating gives CASSFGTGLYEQYF.

The chain employs TRBV5-1 and TRBJ1-4; 7 nucleotides line up with TRBD1. The germline CDR1 and CDR2 sequences are SGHRS and YFSETQ. The trim removed 4 bases at V and 4 bases at J, leaving 4 bases unmatched. This CDR3 region has 14 residues. This CDR3 reads CASSPGTVNEKLFF. DNA of the CDR3: TGCGCCAGCAGCCCCGGGACAGTTAATGAAAAACTGTTTTTT.

The V and J genes are TRBV4-1 and TRBJ2-1; the match to TRBD2 covers 10 bases. This CDR3 comprises 16 residues. J lost 0 bases, V lost 4 bases, and 3 bases had no gene match. The germline V gene encodes CDR1 MGHRA and CDR2 YSYEKL. The CDR3 loop reads CASSRASGSSYNEQFF. The CDR3 nucleotides read TGCGCCAGCAGCCGAGCTAGCGGGAGCTCCTACAATGAGCAGTTCTTC.

The V and J genes are TRBV7-6 and TRBJ2-7, with D tentatively TRBD1 (6 bases). V lost 1 base to trimming and J lost 13 bases, with 20 bases between them. This CDR3 region has 14 residues. The V gene's germline CDR1 is SGHVS and CDR2 FNYEAQ. This CDR3 reads CASSLGTDRGLHYF. CDR3 bases: TGTGCCAGCAGCTTAGGGACAGATAGGGGCCTGCACTACTTC.

The chain uses TRBV5-1 and TRBJ2-1; D perhaps matches TRBD2 (5 bases). This CDR3 contains 16 residues. V was pared by 0 bases and J by 4 bases, with 14 bases between. From germline, CDR1 is SGHRS and CDR2 YFSETQ. Here the CDR3 DNA reads TGCGCCAGCAGCTTGGAGAGGGAAGAGGTATACAATGAGCAGTTCTTC. Translation: CASSLEREEVYNEQFF.

The rearrangement joins TRBV11-2 to TRBJ2-7; D not certain. Germline values: CDR1 SGHAT, CDR2 FQNNGV. V dropped 2 bases and J dropped 3 bases, with 5 bases sitting between them. This CDR3 spans 12 amino acids. DNA of the CDR3: TGTGCCAGCAGCTTACCAGGCTACGAGCAGTACTTC. Its translation: CASSLPGYEQYF.

This sequence joins TRBV7-9 and TRBJ2-7; 10 bases are a match to TRBD1. The CDR3 consists of 15 residues. J lost 4 bases, V lost 2 bases, and 5 bases had no gene match. The germline V gene encodes CDR1 SEHNR and CDR2 FQNEAQ (reference sequence). In nucleotides, the CDR3 is TGTGCCAGCAGCTTAAGTGGACAGGGGGATTACGAGCAGTACTTC. The encoded protein is CASSLSGQGDYEQYF.

The V gene is TRBV4-1, the J gene TRBJ2-7; 7 bases map to TRBD2. Germline CDR1 and CDR2: MGHRA and YSYEKL. The CDR3 runs 17 residues. V lost 1 base, J lost 0 bases, and 9 bases stayed unmatched. CDR3 in DNA: TGCGCCAGCAGCCAAGGACTTTTAGCGGGCCTCTCCTACGAGCAGTACTTC. This gives the protein CASSQGLLAGLSYEQYF.

The chain employs TRBV15 and TRBJ1-6; no clear D. V lost 1 base and J 4 bases, leaving 14 bases between the germline ends. CDR1 LNHNV and CDR2 YYDKDF come from the germline V gene (reference sequence). The CDR3 is made up of 17 amino acids. CDR3 nucleotide sequence: TGTGCCACCAGCAGAGGTCGGAACAGCCAGTATAATTCACCCCTCCACTTT. Protein sequence: CATSRGRNSQYNSPLHF.

This rearrangement joins TRBV28 to TRBJ2-1; maybe TRBD2 (6 bases). The V end lost 6 bases, the J end lost 6 bases, and 18 bases lay between the germline ends. Germline V gene sequence: CDR1 MDHEN, CDR2 SYDVKM. The CDR3 covers 15 residues. CDR3 nucleotides: TGTGCCAGCAGCCCGAACCGGAGGACTACCAATGAGCAGTTCTTC. Translation gives CASSPNRRTTNEQFF.

V is TRBV2 and J is TRBJ1-1, with D unclear. Germline lookup yields CDR1 SNHLY and CDR2 FYNNEI. This CDR3 is built from 12 residues. The V end lost 11 bases, the J end lost 6 bases, and 16 bases lay between the germline ends. The CDR3 sequence is CALQIALAEAFF. The CDR3 DNA reads as TGTGCCTTACAGATAGCGCTAGCTGAAGCTTTCTTT. Based on the CDR3 plus reference TRBV2 and TRBJ1-1, the full variable domain is EPEVTQTPSHQVTQMGQEVILRCVPISNHLYFYWYRQILGQKVEFLVSFYNNEISEKSEIFDDQFSVERPDGSNFTLKIRSTKLEDSAMYFCALQIALAEAFFGQGTRLTVV.

In this sample, this clone turned up a few times. The V call is TRBV2, the J call TRBJ2-7, with unresolved D. Germline V gives CDR1 SNHLY, CDR2 FYNNEI. This CDR3 is built from 13 residues. Trimming removed 11 bases from V and 1 base from J, with 15 bases in between. The CDR3 coding sequence is TGTGCCGGCGAACGGGTCTTATCCTACGAGCAGTACTTC. Encoded protein: CAGERVLSYEQYF.

The rearrangement uses TRBV4-3 and TRBJ2-6, with D hard to call. The CDR3 loop spans 15 amino acids. V shed 4 bases and J shed 4 bases, with 11 bases lying between them. Per the germline V gene, CDR1 is LGHNA and CDR2 is YSLEER. CDR3 coding DNA: TGCGCCAGCAGCCCATGGAGTTCCGGGGCCAACGTCCTGACTTTC. Translation gives CASSPWSSGANVLTF.